The 30 T cell receptor beta chains in this list originate from one sample, sequenced in a study of cytomegalovirus exposure and HLA in healthy donors. PCR involved 60 Vbeta and 13 Jbeta primers. Clones were sequenced by immunoSEQ multiplex PCR, and TCRdb holds only the in-frame ones, with some missing. The sample consists of some 150,000 clones, 79% of them appearing once. The sequenced material came from PBMCs. All receptors come from a man in his forties in good health and CMV-seronegative.

This clone was found a few times. This chain links TRBV11-3 with TRBJ2-1, with TRBD2 identical over 7 bases. The CDR3 consists of 13 residues. Trimming at V came to 5 bases and at J to 9 bases, leaving 7 bases not matched to a gene. Germline V CDR1 and CDR2: SGHNT, YENEEA. The CDR3 protein is CASSIREGGEQFF. CDR3 nucleotide sequence: TGTGCCAGCAGCATAAGGGAGGGCGGTGAGCAGTTCTTC.

The chain links TRBV11-3 to TRBJ2-5; TRBD2 aligns across 8 bases. Per germline, CDR1 SGHNT and CDR2 YENEEA. Trimming removed 1 base from V and 2 bases from J; junction bases left unmatched: 6. The CDR3 is 16 residues long. This CDR3 reads CASSLVAGGGQETQYF. Written as DNA, the CDR3 is TGTGCCAGCAGCTTAGTTGCGGGAGGCGGGCAAGAGACCCAGTACTTC.

The gene calls are TRBV14 and TRBJ2-3; the D is unclear. This CDR3 has 13 amino acids. V was shortened by 1 base and J by 3 bases, with 5 bases between the two germline ends. Germline CDR1 is SGHDN and CDR2 is FVKESK. CDR3 in DNA: TGTGCCAGCAGCCAAGCAGGTACAGATACGCAGTATTTT. Protein: CASSQAGTDTQYF.

In its sample, this clone was seen once. This chain joins TRBV28 and TRBJ2-7; D unclear. The CDR3 spans 15 residues. Per germline, CDR1 MDHEN and CDR2 SYDVKM. V was clipped by 3 bases and J by 1 base, with 13 bases between them. The CDR3 sequence: CASSFSSGASYEQYF. CDR3 DNA: TGTGCCAGCAGTTTTTCATCCGGAGCTTCCTACGAGCAGTACTTC.

This chain uses TRBV7-8 with TRBJ1-4; D perhaps matches TRBD1 (5 bases). The germline V gene has CDR1 SGHVS and CDR2 FQNEAQ. This CDR3 is 16 amino acids long. V was shortened by 5 bases and J by 3 bases, with 16 bases between the two germline ends. The CDR3 region has the DNA TGTGCCAGCAGCCCCCGTCGTGCAGGGCCTAATGAAAAACTGTTTTTT. Encoded protein: CASSPRRAGPNEKLFF.

The chain combines TRBV5-4 with TRBJ2-3; a possible D gene is TRBD2 (6 bases). The germline V gene encodes CDR1 SGHNT and CDR2 YYREEE (reference sequence). The CDR3 is 14 residues long. Trimming removed 1 base from V and 5 bases from J, with 11 bases in between. As DNA, the CDR3 is TGTGCCAGCAGCTTGCGACTAGAACTAGATACGCAGTATTTT. It is translated as CASSLRLELDTQYF.

The chain uses TRBV5-5 and TRBJ2-2; possibly TRBD1 for D (5 bases). Germline assignment: CDR1 SGHKS and CDR2 YYEKEE (reference sequence). Trimming removed 5 bases from V and 6 bases from J, with 14 bases in between. The CDR3 runs 14 residues. This CDR3 reads CASSPPGNPGELFF. The CDR3, as DNA: TGTGCCAGCAGTCCTCCAGGGAATCCCGGGGAGCTGTTTTTT. The full variable domain, completed using reference TRBV5-5 and TRBJ2-2, is DAGVTQSPTHLIKTRGQQVTLRCSPISGHKSVSWYQQVLGQGPQFIFQYYEKEERGRGNFPDRFSARQFPNYSSELNVNALLLGDSALYLCASSPPGNPGELFFGEGSRLTVL.

As to this clone: Different DNA sequences within this sample yield the same CDR3. The genes are TRBV27 and TRBJ2-1; 8 nucleotides match TRBD2. The ends lost 5 bases at V and 0 bases at J; junction bases unmatched: 3. The CDR3 length is 15 residues. CDR1 and CDR2 (germline): MNHEY, SMNVEV (reference sequence). CDR3 loop: CASSLSGSSYNEQFF. The CDR3 nucleotides are TGTGCCAGCAGTCTAAGCGGGAGCTCCTACAATGAGCAGTTCTTC.

The genes are TRBV6-5 and TRBJ2-5, with D possibly TRBD2 on 5 matching bases. The CDR3 sequence is 14 residues long. The V gene lost 6 bases and the J gene lost 3 bases, with 14 bases spanning the gap. Germline V gives CDR1 MNHEY, CDR2 SVGAGI. The CDR3 loop is CASSTRGRKETQYF. The CDR3 DNA follows: TGTGCCAGCAGCACCCGGGGTAGGAAAGAGACCCAGTACTTC.

This clone showed up just a few times. The rearrangement uses TRBV2 and TRBJ2-1; 8 bases fit TRBD2. J gave up 8 bases and V 2 bases, and 8 bases lay outside the gene matches. Germline CDR1 is SNHLY and CDR2 is FYNNEI. The CDR3 consists of 15 residues. The CDR3 sequence: CASSELAGGFDEQFF. CDR3 coding DNA: TGTGCCAGCAGTGAACTGGCGGGAGGTTTCGATGAGCAGTTCTTC.

The chain carries TRBV28 and TRBJ1-5, with TRBD1 identical over 9 bases. CDR1 is MDHEN and CDR2 is SYDVKM in the germline V gene. The CDR3 covers 17 residues. V shed 5 bases and J 6 bases; nucleotides not matched to a gene: 14. CDR3 sequence (DNA): TGTGCCAGCAGTCCCGAGTGGGGACAGGGTAGCTCTCAGCCCCAGCATTTT. This sequence encodes CASSPEWGQGSSQPQHF.

The J gene is TRBJ2-5, the V gene TRBV4-2; D gene uncertain. TRBJ2-7 explains the end of the DNA better; the J call may be wrong. The germline V gene has CDR1 LGHNA and CDR2 YNFKEQ. This CDR3 region has 13 residues. The CDR3 DNA follows: TGTGCCAGCGGGCCCCGTAGTTCCTACGAGCAGTACTTC. Translation: CASGPRSSYEQYF.

This clone was picked up a small number of times. This chain links TRBV2 with TRBJ2-1; 13 nucleotides align to TRBD2. Trimming at V came to 6 bases and at J to 10 bases, leaving 9 bases not matched to a gene. Germline V gives CDR1 SNHLY, CDR2 FYNNEI. The CDR3 loop spans 15 amino acids. CDR3 in DNA: TGTGCCAGCAGGGAACTAGCGGGAGGGGGCCAAGAGCAGTTCTTC. It translates to CASRELAGGGQEQFF.

The chain recombines TRBV18 with TRBJ2-1; 16 bases agree with TRBD2. J gave up 9 bases and V 1 base, and 9 bases lay outside the gene matches. Germline V CDR1 and CDR2: KGHSH, LQKENI. This CDR3 is built from 18 residues. The DNA for the CDR3 is TGTGCCAGCTCACCACAGGGACTAGCGGGAGGGCCCGGATTTGAGCAGTTCTTC. Residues: CASSPQGLAGGPGFEQFF.

This chain joins TRBV28 and TRBJ2-3, with D perhaps TRBD1 (6 bases). The CDR3 sequence is 15 residues long. Germline V gives CDR1 MDHEN, CDR2 SYDVKM. V lost 7 bases and J 0 bases, leaving 14 bases between the germline ends. The CDR3 nucleotides read TGTGCCAGCATTACCGCCGGACAGAGCACAGATACGCAGTATTTT. Translating gives CASITAGQSTDTQYF.

The chain couples TRBV5-8 to TRBJ2-2; 10 nucleotides line up with TRBD2. CDR3 length: 16 residues. The J segment lost 8 bases and the V segment lost 2 bases, leaving 9 bases of the junction unmatched. Germline CDR1 reads SGHTS; CDR2 reads YDEGEE. The CDR3 nucleotides read TGTGCCAGCAGCTTCTGGAGCGGGAGGGCGTTTGGGGAGCTGTTTTTT. Amino acid sequence: CASSFWSGRAFGELFF.

The V gene is TRBV28, the J gene TRBJ2-1, with 9 bases matching TRBD2. The CDR3 sequence is 15 residues long. With 8 bases clipped from V and 4 bases from J, the junction kept 9 bases outside the gene matches. Germline V CDR1 and CDR2: MDHEN, SYDVKM. For the CDR3, the DNA is TGTGCCAGCCCTTCGCAGCGGGAGGCTTACAATGAGCAGTTCTTC. As protein: CASPSQREAYNEQFF.

In its sample, this clone was seen a few times. The chain couples TRBV4-2 to TRBJ1-1; a possible D gene is TRBD1 (5 bases). Germline V gene data show CDR1 as LGHNA and CDR2 as YNFKEQ. Trimming pared 6 bases from V and 1 base from J, leaving 9 bases between. The CDR3 sequence is 13 residues long. The DNA of the CDR3 is TGTGCCAGCAGTTATCAGGGGAACACTGAAGCTTTCTTT. This gives the protein CASSYQGNTEAFF.

The rearrangement joins TRBV4-2 to TRBJ2-7, with TRBD2 matching 9 bases. The V gene's germline CDR1 is LGHNA and CDR2 YNFKEQ. With V trimmed by 0 bases and J by 3 bases, 3 bases remained unmatched. The CDR3 loop spans 15 amino acids. The CDR3 region has the DNA TGTGCCAGCAGCCAAGATGGTAGCGGGGGCTACGAGCAGTACTTC. It encodes CASSQDGSGGYEQYF.

The V gene is TRBV10-1, the J gene TRBJ2-3; 9 bases line up with TRBD2. Looked up from germline, CDR1 is WNHNN and CDR2 is SYGVQD (reference sequence). V was clipped by 0 bases and J by 1 base; unmatched bases: 20. This CDR3 spans 22 amino acids. The DNA for the CDR3 is TGCGCCAGCAGTGAGTCCCCGCCTCTAGCGGGACCCCTAGGCCGTGGCACAGATACGCAGTATTTT. This gives the protein CASSESPPLAGPLGRGTDTQYF.

This clone was recorded only once. The chain joins TRBV10-3 to TRBJ2-5, with 9 bases lining up with TRBD1. The J call may be faulty, since TRBJ2-7 better matches the DNA end. Germline lookup yields CDR1 ENHRY and CDR2 SYGVKD. This CDR3 is built from 14 residues. CDR3 DNA sequence: TGTGCCATCAGGGCAGACAGGGGGTCGAACGAGCAGTACTTC. This gives the protein CAIRADRGSNEQYF.

The genes are TRBV5-6 and TRBJ2-1; a weak D match, TRBD1 (6 bases). Looked up from germline, CDR1 is SGHDT and CDR2 is YYEEEE. The CDR3 covers 15 residues. The V and J ends lost 2 bases and 7 bases respectively, with 16 bases between them. CDR3 nucleotides: TGTGCCAGCAGCTTAAAGACAGGCCTACGGAATGAGCAGTTCTTC. Its translation is CASSLKTGLRNEQFF.

CDR3 nucleotides: TGTGCCAGCAGCCCCAGCAGGGTCCCAAATGAGCAGTTCTTC. As protein: CASSPSRVPNEQFF. The V gene is TRBV5-6, the J gene TRBJ2-1; the D gene is possibly TRBD1 (5 bases). Germline assignment: CDR1 SGHDT and CDR2 YYEEEE. V gave up 4 bases and J gave up 7 bases, with 15 bases separating them. This CDR3 has 14 amino acids.

The chain combines TRBV29-1 with TRBJ2-4; D perhaps matches TRBD2 (5 bases). This CDR3 region has 14 residues. CDR1 and CDR2 from the germline V gene are SQVTM and ANQGSEA. Trimming stripped 7 bases from V and 3 bases from J, with 16 bases between. The CDR3 DNA follows: TGCAGCGACCGGACTTCTTTCGGCAAAAACATTCAGTACTTC. Translating it yields CSDRTSFGKNIQYF.

The V gene is TRBV30, the J gene TRBJ1-6, with D perhaps matching TRBD1 (6 bases). This CDR3 spans 15 amino acids. Trimming removed 5 bases at V and 7 bases at J, with 18 bases between. CDR1 is GTSNPN, CDR2 SVGIG, per germline (reference sequence). CDR3 region: CAWDPTGSRNSPLHF. Here the CDR3 DNA reads TGTGCCTGGGATCCCACAGGGAGCAGGAATTCACCCCTCCACTTT.

This chain joins TRBV27 and TRBJ2-3, with 7 bases matching TRBD1. The CDR3 loop spans 15 amino acids. J was trimmed by 6 bases and V by 6 bases; bases with no gene match: 12. The V gene's germline CDR1 is MNHEY and CDR2 SMNVEV (reference sequence). The CDR3 here is CASSDRAVTADTQYF. The CDR3 DNA is TGTGCCAGCAGCGACAGGGCGGTAACGGCGGATACGCAGTATTTT.

The chain links TRBV5-1 to TRBJ2-1, with 8 bases that match TRBD1. Germline CDR1 is SGHRS and CDR2 is YFSETQ. The J segment lost 3 bases and the V segment lost 4 bases, leaving 6 bases of the junction unmatched. This CDR3 has 15 residues. CDR3 protein: CASSLGQGFYNEQFF. DNA for the CDR3: TGCGCCAGCAGCCTAGGACAGGGATTCTACAATGAGCAGTTCTTC.

This clone was seen once. The chain links TRBV6-5 to TRBJ2-7; tentative D call: TRBD2 (5 bases). Germline V gene lookup returns CDR1 MNHEY and CDR2 SVGAGI. The CDR3 length is 11 residues. The germline V and J ends were trimmed by 6 bases and 4 bases, with 7 bases remaining between them. The CDR3 DNA is TGTGCCAGCAGGGACTTGTACGAGCAGTACTTC. This translates into CASRDLYEQYF.

The chain links TRBV10-3 to TRBJ2-1, with 13 bases aligning to TRBD2. Germline V lookup: CDR1 ENHRY, CDR2 SYGVKD. J gave up 4 bases and V 10 bases, and 4 bases lay outside the gene matches. This CDR3 is 14 amino acids long. This CDR3 reads CASAGLAGYNEQFF. The CDR3 region has the DNA TGTGCCAGCGCGGGACTAGCGGGATACAATGAGCAGTTCTTC.

A word on this clone: Relative to the germline gene, one junction end is altered; a read error may explain this. This sequence joins TRBV27 and TRBJ2-4; 7 positions agree with TRBD1. The CDR3 is 15 amino acids. Germline-derived CDR1 and CDR2 are MNHEY and SMNVEV (reference sequence). Here the CDR3 DNA reads TGTGCCAGCGGAGTCGAGGGGGCGACGAAAAACAGTCAGTACTTC. As protein: CASGVEGATKNSQYF.